This entry lists 24 T cell receptor beta chains sequenced from one sample in a study of cytomegalovirus exposure and HLA in healthy donors (dated by TCRdb to about 2017). Library preparation was by the immunoSEQ multiplex PCR assay. The multiplex PCR relied on a mix of 60 forward primers for TCR Vbeta segments and 13 reverse primers for TCR Jbeta segments. This immuneACCESS table, as held by TCRdb, lists in-frame sequences with V and J called but not all clones. Of the missing ones, under half trace to an unresolved V gene in checked studies; the others have no known cause. The sample table contains under 200,000 clones; only one count was recorded for about four fifths of them. The leading ten clones occupy 0.39% of the sample. Sequenced: PBMCs. The receptors were sampled from a male donor in good health and CMV-seropositive.

The chain joins TRBV2 to TRBJ1-1, with TRBD1 matching over 9 bases. The CDR3 totals 12 residues. J was trimmed by 3 bases and V by 10 bases; bases with no gene match: 3. Germline CDR1 SNHLY, CDR2 FYNNEI. The CDR3 reads CAIRQGDTEAFF. CDR3 coding DNA: TGTGCCATAAGACAGGGGGACACTGAAGCTTTCTTT.

The J gene is TRBJ2-1, the V gene TRBV28; the D gene is possibly TRBD1 (5 bases). The CDR3 runs 13 residues. V shed 2 bases and J shed 5 bases, with 7 bases lying between them. Germline lookup yields CDR1 MDHEN and CDR2 SYDVKM. The CDR3 DNA sequence: TGTGCCAGCAGTTTAGCAGGGAACAATGAGCAGTTCTTC. The encoded protein is CASSLAGNNEQFF. Supplemented by reference TRBV28 and TRBJ2-1, the full variable domain reads DVKVTQSSRYLVKRTGEKVFLECVQDMDHENMFWYRQDPGLGLRLIYFSYDVKMKEKGDIPEGYSVSREKKERFSLILESASTNQTSMYLCASSLAGNNEQFFGPGTRLTVL.

This clone was detected once. V gene TRBV18 combines with J gene TRBJ2-7; unclear D gene. CDR1 and CDR2 (germline): KGHSH, LQKENI. V dropped 0 bases and J dropped 4 bases, with 13 bases sitting between them. The length of the CDR3 is 15 residues. CDR3 nucleotide sequence: TGTGCCAGCTCACCACCCCCAGGCCCAGGATACGAGCAGTACTTC. Amino acids: CASSPPPGPGYEQYF. Combining the CDR3 with reference TRBV18 and TRBJ2-7 gives the whole variable domain NAGVMQNPRHLVRRRGQEARLRCSPMKGHSHVYWYRQLPEEGLKFMVYLQKENIIDESGMPKERFSAEFPKEGPSILRIQQVVRGDSAAYFCASSPPPGPGYEQYFGPGTRLTVT.

The chain recombines TRBV9 with TRBJ2-1; no clear D. Trimming removed 0 bases from V and 5 bases from J, with 9 bases in between. The length of the CDR3 is 14 residues. Germline CDR1 reads SGDLS; CDR2 reads YYNGEE. CDR3: CASSVEALNNEQFF. Here the CDR3 DNA reads TGTGCCAGCAGCGTAGAAGCGCTGAACAATGAGCAGTTCTTC. The variable domain in full, with the rest retrieved from reference TRBV9 and TRBJ2-1, is DSGVTQTPKHLITATGQRVTLRCSPRSGDLSVYWYQQSLDQGLQFLIQYYNGEERAKGNILERFSAQQFPDLHSELNLSSLELGDSALYFCASSVEALNNEQFFGPGTRLTVL.

Comment on this clone: An end of the junction does not agree with germline; a read error may underlie this. V is TRBV7-9 and J is TRBJ2-7, with D maybe TRBD2 (5 bases). CDR1 SEHNR and CDR2 FQNEAQ come from the germline V gene (reference sequence). This CDR3 comprises 13 residues. The CDR3: CSSSFIANPEQYF. DNA of the CDR3: TGTTCCAGCAGCTTTATAGCGAACCCCGAGCAGTACTTC.

The genes are TRBV2 and TRBJ2-1, with TRBD2 identical over 8 bases. CDR3 length: 13 amino acids. CDR1 is SNHLY and CDR2 is FYNNEI in the germline V gene. After removal of 6 bases from V and 9 bases from J, the junction contained 7 bases not matched to a gene. Here the CDR3 reads CASRLTSAGEQFF. The CDR3 nucleotides read TGTGCCAGCAGGTTGACTAGCGCCGGTGAGCAGTTCTTC.

The rearrangement links TRBV11-2 to TRBJ2-3; 10 bases match TRBD2. Trimming took 1 base from V and 0 from J; bases not matched to a gene: 7. Germline V gene lookup returns CDR1 SGHAT and CDR2 FQNNGV. CDR3 length equals 18 residues. In DNA, the CDR3 is TGTGCCAGCAGCTTAGGACTAGCGGGTACCACTAGCACAGATACGCAGTATTTT. Its translation: CASSLGLAGTTSTDTQYF.

In this sample, this clone turned up once. The V and J genes are TRBV5-1 and TRBJ2-1, with D uncertain. The CDR3 totals 12 residues. CDR1 SGHRS and CDR2 YFSETQ come from the germline V gene. V shed 0 bases and J shed 10 bases, with 8 bases lying between them. The CDR3, as DNA: TGCGCCAGCAGCTTGGATCTTGAGGAGCAGTTCTTC. Translation gives CASSLDLEEQFF.

This clone appeared a few times. The chain uses TRBV5-1 and TRBJ1-3, with D perhaps matching TRBD1 (5 bases). This CDR3 contains 14 residues. Trimming left V 4 bases short and J 2 bases short, with 10 bases between. The germline V gene has CDR1 SGHRS and CDR2 YFSETQ. The CDR3 sequence: CASSIGAPGNTIYF. Written as DNA, the CDR3 is TGCGCCAGCAGCATAGGGGCGCCTGGAAACACCATATATTTT.

The chain employs TRBV29-1 and TRBJ2-7; weak D call: TRBD1 (7 bases). This CDR3 is built from 14 residues. CDR1 is SQVTM, CDR2 ANQGSEA, per germline. V lost 3 bases, J lost 1 base, and 13 bases lay in between. The CDR3 is CSVETPGGSYEQYF. The CDR3 DNA reads as TGCAGCGTTGAGACCCCAGGGGGGTCCTACGAGCAGTACTTC.

The chain uses TRBV6-6 and TRBJ2-7; D not certain. In germline, CDR1 is MNHNY, CDR2 SVGAGI (reference sequence). With 4 bases removed from V and 1 base from J, the gap between germline ends came to 8 bases. The CDR3 consists of 13 residues. The CDR3 region has the DNA TGTGCCAGCAGTTTCCCGGGTTCCTACGAGCAGTACTTC. Protein product: CASSFPGSYEQYF.

This sequence joins TRBV9 and TRBJ1-2, with TRBD1 as a possible D gene (6 bases). Per the germline V gene, CDR1 is SGDLS and CDR2 is YYNGEE. The CDR3 sequence is 15 residues long. Trimming removed 0 bases from V and 5 bases from J, with 14 bases in between. The CDR3 here is CASSVVGQGGYGYTF. The CDR3 DNA is TGTGCCAGCAGCGTAGTAGGTCAAGGGGGATATGGCTACACCTTC.

V is TRBV7-6 and J is TRBJ2-7, with TRBD1 as a possible D gene (5 bases). CDR3 size: 14 residues. The ends were cut back, 5 bases at V and 5 bases at J, with 16 bases in the middle. Per germline, CDR1 SGHVS and CDR2 FNYEAQ. The CDR3 spells CASSLAARVDEQYF. The CDR3 coding sequence is TGTGCCAGCAGCCTCGCCGCCAGGGTGGACGAGCAGTACTTC.

This clone was seen more than once but under ten times. The chain links TRBV19 to TRBJ1-5; 7 bases fit TRBD1. The germline gives CDR1 LNHDA, CDR2 SQIVND (reference sequence). CDR3 length equals 13 residues. Trimming removed 7 bases from V and 7 bases from J; junction bases left unmatched: 7. DNA for the CDR3: TGTGCCAGTAATACAGGGGCAAGGCAGCCCCAGCATTTT. Translated, it gives CASNTGARQPQHF. Looking up the rest from reference TRBV19 and TRBJ1-5 gives the full variable domain: DGGITQSPKYLFRKEGQNVTLSCEQNLNHDAMYWYRQDPGQGLRLIYYSQIVNDFQKGDIAEGYSVSREKKESFPLTVTSAQKNPTAFYLCASNTGARQPQHFGDGTRLSIL.

The chain joins TRBV19 to TRBJ2-5, with D unresolved. V was shortened by 6 bases and J by 0 bases, with 8 bases between the two germline ends. Looked up from germline, CDR1 is LNHDA and CDR2 is SQIVND (reference sequence). The length of the CDR3 is 13 residues. The CDR3: CASSRVYQETQYF. The CDR3 coding sequence is TGTGCCAGTAGCCGGGTATACCAAGAGACCCAGTACTTC.

The V and J genes are TRBV28 and TRBJ2-4; 12 nucleotides align to TRBD1. This CDR3 is built from 16 residues. The J segment lost 8 bases and the V segment lost 2 bases, leaving 7 bases of the junction unmatched. Germline values: CDR1 MDHEN, CDR2 SYDVKM. The CDR3 region is CASSLVGDRGRDIQYF. DNA of the CDR3: TGTGCCAGCAGTTTAGTAGGGGACAGGGGGCGGGACATTCAGTACTTC.

The DNA for the CDR3 is TGTGCCAGCAGCTTAGGACCCCAAAGGAGCAATACGCAGTATTTT. Protein: CASSLGPQRSNTQYF. V and J are TRBV7-8 and TRBJ2-3; no clear D gene. V dropped 1 base and J dropped 7 bases, with 15 bases sitting between them. Germline CDR1 is SGHVS and CDR2 is FQNEAQ. The CDR3 is 15 residues long.

The chain is built from TRBV7-2 and TRBJ2-7; D not certain. This CDR3 comprises 15 residues. Germline CDR1 reads SGHTA; CDR2 reads FQGNSA. Trimming took 0 bases from V and 4 from J, leaving 13 bases between them. The CDR3: CASSLARGSEYEQYF. Here the CDR3 DNA reads TGTGCCAGCAGCTTAGCGCGTGGCAGCGAGTACGAGCAGTACTTC.

The chain employs TRBV7-2 and TRBJ2-7, with 9 bases identical to TRBD1. The CDR3 has 16 amino acids. V trimming: 5 bases; J trimming: 0 bases; junction bases outside the gene matches: 8. Per the germline V gene, CDR1 is SGHTA and CDR2 is FQGNSA. The CDR3 region is CASSRDRVRSSYEQYF. Here the CDR3 DNA reads TGTGCCAGCAGCCGGGACAGGGTAAGGAGCTCCTACGAGCAGTACTTC.

The rearrangement uses TRBV7-2 and TRBJ1-1; the D is unclear. With 3 bases removed from V and 4 bases from J, the gap between germline ends came to 9 bases. The CDR3 loop spans 13 amino acids. Germline values: CDR1 SGHTA, CDR2 FQGNSA. CDR3 in amino acids: CASSFAGSTEAFF. Here the CDR3 DNA reads TGTGCCAGCAGCTTTGCCGGGTCCACTGAAGCTTTCTTT.

The chain links TRBV18 to TRBJ2-7, with a weak D call TRBD1 (5 bases). The CDR3 covers 14 residues. V was cut by 5 bases and J by 2 bases, with 13 bases left in between. The V gene's germline CDR1 is KGHSH and CDR2 LQKENI. The CDR3 DNA is TGTGCCAGCTCATCTCAGGGCATTACCTACGAGCAGTACTTC. This sequence encodes CASSSQGITYEQYF.

This chain uses TRBV5-1 with TRBJ1-2; the D gene is possibly TRBD1 (5 bases). Germline CDR1 SGHRS, CDR2 YFSETQ. The CDR3 loop spans 13 amino acids. V was shortened by 2 bases and J by 4 bases, with 9 bases between the two germline ends. This chain's CDR3 is CASSLDSAYGYTF. The CDR3 DNA reads as TGCGCCAGCAGCTTAGACAGCGCCTATGGCTACACCTTC. Supplemented by reference TRBV5-1 and TRBJ1-2, the full variable domain reads KAGVTQTPRYLIKTRGQQVTLSCSPISGHRSVSWYQQTPGQGLQFLFEYFSETQRNKGNFPGRFSGRQFSNSRSEMNVSTLELGDSALYLCASSLDSAYGYTFGSGTRLTVV.

The V gene is TRBV14, the J gene TRBJ1-2, with unresolved D. Germline lookup yields CDR1 SGHDN and CDR2 FVKESK. The V end was cut by 0 bases, the J end by 5 bases, with 19 bases between. The CDR3 has 17 residues. CDR3 protein: CASSQDGNPFSYYGYTF. In DNA form, the CDR3 reads TGTGCCAGCAGCCAAGATGGTAACCCCTTCTCCTATTATGGCTACACCTTC.

The chain uses TRBV19 and TRBJ2-7; TRBD2 agrees at 10 bases. The V gene's germline CDR1 is LNHDA and CDR2 SQIVND (reference sequence). This CDR3 spans 16 amino acids. V lost 3 bases, J lost 0 bases, and 5 bases stayed unmatched. The CDR3 loop reads CASSILAGANSYEQYF. CDR3 nucleotides: TGTGCCAGTAGTATTCTAGCGGGGGCCAACTCCTACGAGCAGTACTTC.